The clone carrying this TCR beta chain has a count of ten or more. Its target is unknown. Original data processing: Variation in CDR3 across clinicopathological groups served as the basis for constructing a distant-metastasis classifier in papillary thyroid cancer. From the PCR reads, TCRdb re-called clones with MiXCR. The V and J calls here are based on TCRdb, not the publication. The sample shows roughly 34,000 clones, 21% of them seen only once. There were no patients who had received any treatment before thyroid surgery. The CDR3 runs 16 residues. The V end was cut by 1 base, the J end by 0 bases, with 10 bases between. CDR1 and CDR2 (germline): LNHDA, SQIVND (reference sequence). The data belong to a study of metastatic and nonmetastatic thyroid tumors. Study in general: Repertoires were compared across blood and tumor or nodule tissue from malignant and benign thyroid patients. Broader study findings: Significantly higher TCR beta diversity was reportedly seen in malignant thyroid tumors than benign nodules, in blood and tumor.

This TCR came from a male donor with papillary thyroid cancer or a benign thyroid nodule (not recorded which). Some clones in this sample may be carry-over from other donors' samples. This rearrangement joins TRBV19 to TRBJ1-3, with D perhaps matching TRBD1 (6 bases). Sample: tumor tissue. CDR3 coding DNA: TGTGCCAGTAGTATAGGAGGACAGTTCTCTGGAAACACCATATATTTT. Residues: CASSIGGQFSGNTIYF.